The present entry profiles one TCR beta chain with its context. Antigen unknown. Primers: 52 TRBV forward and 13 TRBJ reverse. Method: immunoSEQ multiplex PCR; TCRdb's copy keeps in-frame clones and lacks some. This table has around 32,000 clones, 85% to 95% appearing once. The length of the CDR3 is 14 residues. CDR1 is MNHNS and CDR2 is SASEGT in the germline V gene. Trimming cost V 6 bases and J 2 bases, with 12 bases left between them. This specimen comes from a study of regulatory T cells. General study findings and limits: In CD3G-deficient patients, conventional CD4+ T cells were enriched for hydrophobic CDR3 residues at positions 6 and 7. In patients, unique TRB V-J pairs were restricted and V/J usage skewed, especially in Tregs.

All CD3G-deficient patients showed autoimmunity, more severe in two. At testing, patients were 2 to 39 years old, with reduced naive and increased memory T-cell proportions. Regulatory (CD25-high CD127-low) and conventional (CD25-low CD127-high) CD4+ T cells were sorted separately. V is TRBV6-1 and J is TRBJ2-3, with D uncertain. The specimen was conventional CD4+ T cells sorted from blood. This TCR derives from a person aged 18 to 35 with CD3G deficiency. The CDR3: CASSGGDPTDTQYF. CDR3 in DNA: TGTGCCAGCAGCGGCGGAGACCCCACAGATACGCAGTATTTT.